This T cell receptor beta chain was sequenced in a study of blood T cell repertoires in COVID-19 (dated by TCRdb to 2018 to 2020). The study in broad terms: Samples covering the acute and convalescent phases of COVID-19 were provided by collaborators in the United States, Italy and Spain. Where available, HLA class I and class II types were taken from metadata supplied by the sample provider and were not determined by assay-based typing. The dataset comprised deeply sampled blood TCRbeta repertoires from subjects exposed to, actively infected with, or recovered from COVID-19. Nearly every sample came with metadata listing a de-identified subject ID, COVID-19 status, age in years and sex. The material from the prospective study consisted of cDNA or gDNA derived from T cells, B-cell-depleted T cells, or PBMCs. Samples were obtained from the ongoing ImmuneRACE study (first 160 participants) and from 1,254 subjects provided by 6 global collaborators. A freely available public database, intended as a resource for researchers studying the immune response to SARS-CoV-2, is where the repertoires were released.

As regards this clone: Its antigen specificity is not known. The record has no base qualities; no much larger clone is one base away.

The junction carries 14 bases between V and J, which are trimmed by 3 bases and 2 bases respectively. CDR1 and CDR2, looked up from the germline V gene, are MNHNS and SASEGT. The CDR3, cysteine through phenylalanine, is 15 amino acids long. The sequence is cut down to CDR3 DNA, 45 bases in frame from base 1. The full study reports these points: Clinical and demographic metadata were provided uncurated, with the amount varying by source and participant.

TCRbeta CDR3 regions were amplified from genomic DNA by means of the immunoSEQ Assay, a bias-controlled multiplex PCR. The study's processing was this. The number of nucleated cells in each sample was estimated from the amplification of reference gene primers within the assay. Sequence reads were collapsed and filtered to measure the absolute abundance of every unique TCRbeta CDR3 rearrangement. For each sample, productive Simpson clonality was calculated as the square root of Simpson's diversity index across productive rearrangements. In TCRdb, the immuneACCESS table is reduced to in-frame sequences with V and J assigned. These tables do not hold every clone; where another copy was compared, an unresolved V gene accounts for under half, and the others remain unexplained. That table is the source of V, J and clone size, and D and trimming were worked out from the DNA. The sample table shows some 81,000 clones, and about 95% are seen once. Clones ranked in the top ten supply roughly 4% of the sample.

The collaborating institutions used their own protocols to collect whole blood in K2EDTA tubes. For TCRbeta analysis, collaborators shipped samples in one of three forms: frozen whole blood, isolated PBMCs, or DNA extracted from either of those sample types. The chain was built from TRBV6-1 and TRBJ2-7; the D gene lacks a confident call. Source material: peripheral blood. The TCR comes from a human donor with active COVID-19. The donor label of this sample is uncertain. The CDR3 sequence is CASSDIGFTAYEQYF. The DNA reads TGTGCCAGCAGTGATATCGGTTTTACCGCCTACGAGCAGTACTTC.